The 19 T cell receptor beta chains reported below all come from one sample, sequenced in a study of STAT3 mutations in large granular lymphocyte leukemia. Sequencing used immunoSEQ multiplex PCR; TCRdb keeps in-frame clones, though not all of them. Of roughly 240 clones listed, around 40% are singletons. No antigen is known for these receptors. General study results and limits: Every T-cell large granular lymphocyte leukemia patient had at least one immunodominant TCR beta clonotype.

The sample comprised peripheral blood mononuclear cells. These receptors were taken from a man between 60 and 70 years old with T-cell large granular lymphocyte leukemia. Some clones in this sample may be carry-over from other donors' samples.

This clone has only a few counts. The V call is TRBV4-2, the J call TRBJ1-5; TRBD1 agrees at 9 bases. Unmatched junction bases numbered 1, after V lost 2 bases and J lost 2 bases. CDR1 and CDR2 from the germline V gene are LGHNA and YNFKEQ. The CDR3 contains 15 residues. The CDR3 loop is CASSQRTGGNQPQHF. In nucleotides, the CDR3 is TGTGCCAGCAGCCAACGGACAGGGGGCAATCAGCCCCAGCATTTT.

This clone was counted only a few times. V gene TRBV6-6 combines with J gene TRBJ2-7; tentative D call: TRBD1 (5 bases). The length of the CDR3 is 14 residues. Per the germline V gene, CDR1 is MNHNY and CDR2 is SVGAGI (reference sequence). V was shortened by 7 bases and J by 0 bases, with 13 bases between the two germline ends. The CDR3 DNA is TGTGCCAGCACAATACAGGAGAACTCCTACGAGCAGTACTTC. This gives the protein CASTIQENSYEQYF.

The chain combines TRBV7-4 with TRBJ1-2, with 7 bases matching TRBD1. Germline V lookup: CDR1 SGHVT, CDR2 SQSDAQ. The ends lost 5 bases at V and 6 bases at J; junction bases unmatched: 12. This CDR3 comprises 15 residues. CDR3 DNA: TGTGCCAGCAGCCCCGCAGGGGGGGGGAGAAATGGCTACACCTTC. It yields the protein CASSPAGGGRNGYTF.

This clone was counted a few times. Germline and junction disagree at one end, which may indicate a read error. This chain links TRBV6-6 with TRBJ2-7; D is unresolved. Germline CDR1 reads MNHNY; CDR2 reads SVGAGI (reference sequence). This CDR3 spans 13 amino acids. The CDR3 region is CASSYSEVLERYF. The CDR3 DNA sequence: TGTGCCAGCAGTTACTCTGAGGTCCTGGAGCGGTACTTC.

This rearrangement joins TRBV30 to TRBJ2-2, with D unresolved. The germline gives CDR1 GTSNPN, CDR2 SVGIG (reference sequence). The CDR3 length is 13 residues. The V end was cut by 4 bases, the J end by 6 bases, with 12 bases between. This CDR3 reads CAWTHVSPGELFF. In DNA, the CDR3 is TGTGCCTGGACCCATGTGTCGCCCGGGGAGCTGTTTTTT. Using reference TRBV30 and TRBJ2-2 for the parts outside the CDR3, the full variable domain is SQTIHQWPATLVQPVGSPLSLECTVEGTSNPNLYWYRQAAGRGLQLLFYSVGIGQISSEVPQNLSASRPQDRQFILSSKKLLLSDSGFYLCAWTHVSPGELFFGEGSRLTVL.

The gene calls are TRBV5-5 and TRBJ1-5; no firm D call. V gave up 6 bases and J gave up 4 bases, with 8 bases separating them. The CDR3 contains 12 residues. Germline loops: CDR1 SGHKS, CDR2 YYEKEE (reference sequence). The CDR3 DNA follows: TGTGCCAGCACCCTTCGTAATCAGCCCCAGCATTTT. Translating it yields CASTLRNQPQHF.

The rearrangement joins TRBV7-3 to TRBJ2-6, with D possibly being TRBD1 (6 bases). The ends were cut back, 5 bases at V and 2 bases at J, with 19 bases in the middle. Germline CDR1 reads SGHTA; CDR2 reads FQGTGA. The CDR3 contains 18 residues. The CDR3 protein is CASSPGVRLFTGANVLTF. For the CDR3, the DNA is TGTGCCAGCAGCCCAGGGGTCAGGCTCTTCACTGGGGCCAACGTCCTGACTTTC.

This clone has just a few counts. The CDR3 reads CASSGSTGDGYGYTF. The CDR3, as DNA: TGTGCCAGCAGCGGCTCGACAGGGGACGGCTATGGCTACACCTTC. J is TRBJ1-2 and V is TRBV9; 8 bases fit TRBD1. After removal of 3 bases from V and 4 bases from J, the junction contained 8 bases not matched to a gene. The CDR3 contains 15 residues. Germline assignment: CDR1 SGDLS and CDR2 YYNGEE.

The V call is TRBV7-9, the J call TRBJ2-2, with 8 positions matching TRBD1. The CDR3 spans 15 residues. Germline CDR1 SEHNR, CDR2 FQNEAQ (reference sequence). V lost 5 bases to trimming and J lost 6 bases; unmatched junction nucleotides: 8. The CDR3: CASSPSNRGAGELFF. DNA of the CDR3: TGTGCCAGCAGCCCCAGTAACAGGGGGGCCGGGGAGCTGTTTTTT.

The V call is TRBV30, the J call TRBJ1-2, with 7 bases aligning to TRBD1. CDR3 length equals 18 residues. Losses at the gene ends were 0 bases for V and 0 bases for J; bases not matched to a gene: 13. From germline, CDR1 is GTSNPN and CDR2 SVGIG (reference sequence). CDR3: CAWSVTFPSTGPNYGYTF. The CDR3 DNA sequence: TGTGCCTGGAGTGTAACTTTCCCCTCGACAGGGCCTAACTATGGCTACACCTTC.

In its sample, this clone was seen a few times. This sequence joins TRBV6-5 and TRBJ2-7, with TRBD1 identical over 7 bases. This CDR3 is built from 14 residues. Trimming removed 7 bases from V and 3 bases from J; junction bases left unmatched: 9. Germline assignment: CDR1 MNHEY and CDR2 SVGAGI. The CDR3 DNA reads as TGTGCCAGCACTCCCGGGACAGTTTTCTACGAGCAGTACTTC. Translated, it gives CASTPGTVFYEQYF.

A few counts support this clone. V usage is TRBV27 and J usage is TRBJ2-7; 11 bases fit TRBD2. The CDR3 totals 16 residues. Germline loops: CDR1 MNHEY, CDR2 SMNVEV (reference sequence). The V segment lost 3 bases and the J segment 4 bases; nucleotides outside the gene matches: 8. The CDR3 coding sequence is TGTGCCAGCAGTTTCCCCATAGCGGGAGGGTTATACGAGCAGTACTTC. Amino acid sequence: CASSFPIAGGLYEQYF.

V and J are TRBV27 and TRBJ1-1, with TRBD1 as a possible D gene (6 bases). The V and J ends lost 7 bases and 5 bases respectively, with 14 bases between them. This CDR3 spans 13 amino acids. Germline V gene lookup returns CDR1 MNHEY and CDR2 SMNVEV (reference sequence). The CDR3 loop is CASKRGPVTEAFF. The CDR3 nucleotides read TGTGCCAGCAAACGGGGGCCTGTTACTGAAGCTTTCTTT.

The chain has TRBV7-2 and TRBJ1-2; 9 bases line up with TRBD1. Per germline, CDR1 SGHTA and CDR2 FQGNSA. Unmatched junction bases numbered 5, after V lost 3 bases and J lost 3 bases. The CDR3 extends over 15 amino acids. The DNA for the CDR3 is TGTGCCAGCAGCTTTAAACAGGGGGCGGACTATGGCTACACCTTC. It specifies CASSFKQGADYGYTF.

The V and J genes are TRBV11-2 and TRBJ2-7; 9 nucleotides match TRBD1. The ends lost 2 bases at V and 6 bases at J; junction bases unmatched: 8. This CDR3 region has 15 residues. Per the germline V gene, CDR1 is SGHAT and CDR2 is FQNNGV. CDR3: CASSLTTGGSGEQYF. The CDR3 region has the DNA TGTGCCAGCAGCTTAACCACAGGGGGCTCCGGCGAGCAGTACTTC.

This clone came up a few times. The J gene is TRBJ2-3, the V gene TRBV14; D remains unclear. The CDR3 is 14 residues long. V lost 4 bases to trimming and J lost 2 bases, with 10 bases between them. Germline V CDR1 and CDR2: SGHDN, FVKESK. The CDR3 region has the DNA TGTGCCAGCAGCCTCTCGAGACACACAGATACGCAGTATTTT. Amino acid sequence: CASSLSRHTDTQYF.

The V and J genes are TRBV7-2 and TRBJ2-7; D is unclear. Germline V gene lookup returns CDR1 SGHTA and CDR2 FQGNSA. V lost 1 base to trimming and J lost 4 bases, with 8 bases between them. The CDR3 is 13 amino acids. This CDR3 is CASSLEAEYEQYF. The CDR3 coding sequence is TGTGCCAGCAGCTTAGAGGCAGAATACGAGCAGTACTTC.

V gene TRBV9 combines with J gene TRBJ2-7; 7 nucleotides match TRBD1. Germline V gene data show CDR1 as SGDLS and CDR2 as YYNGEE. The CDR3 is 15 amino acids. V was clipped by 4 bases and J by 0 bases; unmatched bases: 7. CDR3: CASSPRQGRSYEQYF. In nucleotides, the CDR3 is TGTGCCAGCAGCCCTCGACAGGGACGCTCCTACGAGCAGTACTTC.

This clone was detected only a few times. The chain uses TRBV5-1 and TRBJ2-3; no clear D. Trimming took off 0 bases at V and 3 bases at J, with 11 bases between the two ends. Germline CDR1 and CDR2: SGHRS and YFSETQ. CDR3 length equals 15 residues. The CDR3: CASSLGEISTDTQYF. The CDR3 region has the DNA TGCGCCAGCAGCTTGGGGGAAATAAGTACAGATACGCAGTATTTT.